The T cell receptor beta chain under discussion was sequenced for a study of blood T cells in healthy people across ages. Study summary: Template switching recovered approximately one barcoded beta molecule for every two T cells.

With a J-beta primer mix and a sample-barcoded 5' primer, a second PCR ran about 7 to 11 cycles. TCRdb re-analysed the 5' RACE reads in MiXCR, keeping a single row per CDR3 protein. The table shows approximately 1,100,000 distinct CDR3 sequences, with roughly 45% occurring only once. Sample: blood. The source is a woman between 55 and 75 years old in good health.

As DNA, the CDR3 is TGTGCCAGCAGCTTACGGAGGACTAGCGGGACGTACGAGCAGTACTTC. Amino acids: CASSLRRTSGTYEQYF. V usage is TRBV7-2 and J usage is TRBJ2-7; 12 bases align to TRBD2. This CDR3 is 16 amino acids long. The V gene's germline CDR1 is SGHTA and CDR2 FQGNSA. J was trimmed by 4 bases and V by 2 bases; bases with no gene match: 6. The complete variable domain, with remaining parts taken from reference TRBV7-2 and TRBJ2-7, reads GAGVSQSPSNKVTEKGKDVELRCDPISGHTALYWYRQSLGQGLEFLIYFQGNSAPDKSGLPSDRFSAERTGGSVSTLTIQRTQQEDSAVYLCASSLRRTSGTYEQYFGPGTRLTVT.